This T cell receptor beta chain appears in the sequencing data of a study of T cell repertoires in cytomegalovirus infection. Study results and caveats: Public TCR beta family frequency separated CMV-and-HLA carriers, including in an independent cohort. HLA-C-restricted CMV-specific TCR beta clonotypes were dominant in the ex vivo response.

TCRdb ran MiXCR on the reads and lists one entry per CDR3 protein. The profile shows approximately 310,000 distinct CDR3 sequences, 20% to 25% of them singletons. With regard to this clonotype: Its matching antigen is unknown.

The TCR sequence derives from a human donor in good health (CMV status not recorded). Some clones in this sample may be carry-over from other donors' samples. The sample was cultured PBMCs, taken from culture after CMV antigen stimulation.

DNA for the CDR3: TGTGCCAGCAGCCCCAAATCGGCGGGAGGGCCTCCGGAGCAGTACTTC. Protein product: CASSPKSAGGPPEQYF. The chain employs TRBV7-9 and TRBJ2-7; 9 nucleotides align to TRBD2. This CDR3 has 16 amino acids. The trim removed 5 bases at V and 7 bases at J, leaving 15 bases unmatched. Germline CDR1 is SEHNR and CDR2 is FQNEAQ (reference sequence).